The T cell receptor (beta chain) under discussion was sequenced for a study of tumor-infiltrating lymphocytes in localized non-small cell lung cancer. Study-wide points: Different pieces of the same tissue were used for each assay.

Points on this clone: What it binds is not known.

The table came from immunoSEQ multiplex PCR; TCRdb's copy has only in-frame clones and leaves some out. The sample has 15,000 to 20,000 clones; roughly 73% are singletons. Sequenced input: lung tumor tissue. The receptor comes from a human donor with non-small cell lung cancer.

CDR3 in amino acids: CASSEHVTGDSEQYF. Written as DNA, the CDR3 is TGTGCCAGCAGTGAACACGTGACAGGGGATTCCGAGCAGTACTTC. The chain carries TRBV2 and TRBJ2-7; TRBD1 agrees at 8 bases. The CDR3 spans 15 residues. Germline loops: CDR1 SNHLY, CDR2 FYNNEI. J was trimmed by 6 bases and V by 2 bases; bases with no gene match: 9. The variable domain in full, completed from reference TRBV2 and TRBJ2-7, reads EPEVTQTPSHQVTQMGQEVILRCVPISNHLYFYWYRQILGQKVEFLVSFYNNEISEKSEIFDDQFSVERPDGSNFTLKIRSTKLEDSAMYFCASSEHVTGDSEQYFGPGTRLTVT.